Listed below are T cell receptor beta chains from one sample, sequenced in a study of brain T cells in children with intractable seizures. Profiling relied on immunoSEQ multiplex PCR, and the TCRdb table lists in-frame clones only, not all of them. The sample includes a few hundred thousand clones, roughly 92% of them seen just once. Sequencing used peripheral blood, obtained more than 4 months after surgery. The receptors were gathered from a boy less than two years old with tuberous sclerosis and intractable seizures. Each CDR3 is given without its conserved first and last residue. A D gene is named only where the DNA matches it firmly. Size is omitted from some rows. Given values are once, few, many or a class for expanded clones.

J gene: TRBJ2-5; clone size: NA; V gene: TRBV5-1; D gene: TRBD2; CDR3 protein: ASSGGSGAIKETQY
J gene: TRBJ2-1; clone size: NA; V gene: TRBV7-8; D gene: NA; CDR3 protein: ASSLGFNEQF
J gene: TRBJ1-1; clone size: NA; V gene: TRBV27; D gene: TRBD1; CDR3 protein: ASRKILRGEDTEAF
J gene: TRBJ1-2; clone size: NA; V gene: TRBV5-1; D gene: NA; CDR3 protein: ASSPGQTYYGYT
J gene: TRBJ2-7; clone size: NA; V gene: TRBV6-5; D gene: NA; CDR3 protein: ASHRAGSSYEQY
J gene: TRBJ2-1; clone size: NA; V gene: TRBV6-5; D gene: TRBD2; CDR3 protein: ASSGGRTYEQF
J gene: TRBJ2-1; clone size: NA; V gene: TRBV5-4; D gene: NA; CDR3 protein: ASSLAGGPRRGNEQF
J gene: TRBJ2-1; clone size: NA; V gene: TRBV2; D gene: NA; CDR3 protein: ASRPQGNEQF
J gene: TRBJ1-4; clone size: NA; V gene: TRBV24-1; D gene: NA; CDR3 protein: ATFREKRENEKLF
J gene: TRBJ1-4; clone size: NA; V gene: TRBV6-5; D gene: NA; CDR3 protein: ASRRDRLNEKLF
J gene: TRBJ2-3; clone size: NA; V gene: TRBV4-2; D gene: TRBD2; CDR3 protein: ASSLGGSGGTDTQY
J gene: TRBJ1-1; clone size: NA; V gene: TRBV10-1; D gene: NA; CDR3 protein: ASSEWGSEAF
J gene: TRBJ1-2; clone size: NA; V gene: TRBV7-9; D gene: NA; CDR3 protein: ASGHIPDGLGYT
J gene: TRBJ1-1; clone size: once; V gene: TRBV7-9; D gene: NA; CDR3 protein: ATGRGEYGTEAF
J gene: TRBJ2-7; clone size: NA; V gene: TRBV9; D gene: NA; CDR3 protein: ASSPSTGNEQY
J gene: TRBJ1-5; clone size: NA; V gene: TRBV5-8; D gene: TRBD1; CDR3 protein: ASTPDRVNQPQH
J gene: TRBJ2-7; clone size: NA; V gene: TRBV20-1; D gene: NA; CDR3 protein: SASGGVWEQY
J gene: TRBJ2-1; clone size: NA; V gene: TRBV7-6; D gene: TRBD2; CDR3 protein: ASSLVAAGGPEQF
J gene: TRBJ2-2; clone size: NA; V gene: TRBV3-1/TRBV3-2; D gene: NA; CDR3 protein: ASSQDLVTNTGELF
J gene: TRBJ2-5; clone size: NA; V gene: TRBV7-9; D gene: NA; CDR3 protein: AFDKQETQY
J gene: TRBJ2-7; clone size: NA; V gene: TRBV6-5; D gene: NA; CDR3 protein: ASSYNEGYEQY
J gene: TRBJ1-5; clone size: NA; V gene: TRBV9; D gene: NA; CDR3 protein: ASSGHRA
J gene: TRBJ2-3; clone size: NA; V gene: TRBV19; D gene: TRBD2; CDR3 protein: ASSETGGPTDTQY
J gene: TRBJ1-6; clone size: many; V gene: TRBV14; D gene: NA; CDR3 protein: ASSPTGSPLH
J gene: TRBJ2-7; clone size: NA; V gene: TRBV4-1; D gene: TRBD2; CDR3 protein: ASSQDLGGAYEQY